This TCR beta chain stems from a study of Graves' ophthalmopathy and Graves' hyperthyroidism. Study conclusions and caveats: Ophthalmopathy could be told apart from stable hyperthyroidism by a 13-signature model (about 88% sensitivity, approximately 76% specificity).

Uncontrolled infections, pregnancy, lactation or other autoimmune diseases led to patient exclusion. Thyroid ultrasound, orbital computed tomography, TRAb, serum thyroxine and clinical symptoms formed the basis of diagnosis. Amplification from RNA transcripts yielded the TCR beta CDR3 regions. HTBI primers were employed in first-round RT-PCR, then a second-round multiplex PCR followed. Via MiXCR, TCRdb re-called the multiplex PCR reads, giving one row per CDR3 protein. Of roughly 420,000 distinct CDR3 sequences in the sample, approximately 21% were seen once. This clonotype occurred a few times. Its cognate antigen is unknown. The CDR3 is 13 residues long. V was cut by 6 bases and J by 4 bases, with 7 bases left in between.

This chain joins TRBV12-3 or TRBV12-4 and TRBJ1-6; no clear D gene. The specimen sequenced was peripheral blood. This receptor was obtained from a woman between 18 and 29 years old with stable Graves' hyperthyroidism. The CDR3, as DNA: TGTGCCAGCAGCGGACGGTATAATTCACCCCTCCACTTT. Its protein product is CASSGRYNSPLHF.